Included here is one T cell receptor (beta chain) sequence, with context. Its antigen is not identified. The germline V gene encodes CDR1 LNHDA and CDR2 SQIVND (reference sequence). V lost 7 bases and J lost 4; bases outside the gene matches: 5. The CDR3 is 15 amino acids. Researchers ran the PCR with 60 Vbeta and 13 Jbeta primers. Libraries were prepared by immunoSEQ multiplex PCR; TCRdb keeps only in-frame clonotypes and omits some of them. Here the sample table reports 100,000 to 150,000 clones. The data derive from a study of cytomegalovirus exposure and HLA in healthy donors. Findings of the study overall: The study flagged roughly 160 TCR beta chains as cytomegalovirus-associated.

The TCR sequence derives from a young man in good health and CMV-seronegative. The chain has TRBV19 and TRBJ2-7, with TRBD2 matching 15 bases. Material: PBMCs. For the CDR3, the DNA is TGTGCCAGTAAGGCGGGACTAGCGGGAGGTTACGAGCAGTACTTC. Protein sequence: CASKAGLAGGYEQYF.